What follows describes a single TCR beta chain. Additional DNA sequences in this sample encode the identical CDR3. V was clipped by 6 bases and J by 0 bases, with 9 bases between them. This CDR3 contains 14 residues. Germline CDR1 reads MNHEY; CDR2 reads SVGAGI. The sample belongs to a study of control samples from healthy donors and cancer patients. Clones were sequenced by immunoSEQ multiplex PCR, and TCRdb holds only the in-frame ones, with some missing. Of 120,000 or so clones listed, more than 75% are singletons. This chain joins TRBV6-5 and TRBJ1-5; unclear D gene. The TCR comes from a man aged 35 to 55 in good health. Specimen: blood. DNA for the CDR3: TGTGCCAGCAGGACGGGGTATAGCAATCAGCCCCAGCATTTT. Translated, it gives CASRTGYSNQPQHF.